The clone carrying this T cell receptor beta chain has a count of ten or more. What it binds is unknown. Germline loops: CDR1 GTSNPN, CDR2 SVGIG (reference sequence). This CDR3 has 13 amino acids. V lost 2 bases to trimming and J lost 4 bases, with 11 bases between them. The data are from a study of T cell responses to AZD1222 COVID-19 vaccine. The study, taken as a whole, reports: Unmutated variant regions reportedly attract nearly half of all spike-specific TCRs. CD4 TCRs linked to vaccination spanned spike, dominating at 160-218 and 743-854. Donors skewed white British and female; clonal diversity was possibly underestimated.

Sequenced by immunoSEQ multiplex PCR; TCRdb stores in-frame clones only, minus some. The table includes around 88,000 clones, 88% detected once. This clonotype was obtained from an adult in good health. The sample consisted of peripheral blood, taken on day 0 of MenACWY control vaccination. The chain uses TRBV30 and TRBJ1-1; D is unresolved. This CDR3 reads CAWSRGGSTEAFF. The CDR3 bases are TGTGCCTGGAGTCGCGGTGGGAGCACTGAAGCTTTCTTT. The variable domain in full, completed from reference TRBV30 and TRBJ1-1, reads SQTIHQWPATLVQPVGSPLSLECTVEGTSNPNLYWYRQAAGRGLQLLFYSVGIGQISSEVPQNLSASRPQDRQFILSSKKLLLSDSGFYLCAWSRGGSTEAFFGQGTRLTVV.